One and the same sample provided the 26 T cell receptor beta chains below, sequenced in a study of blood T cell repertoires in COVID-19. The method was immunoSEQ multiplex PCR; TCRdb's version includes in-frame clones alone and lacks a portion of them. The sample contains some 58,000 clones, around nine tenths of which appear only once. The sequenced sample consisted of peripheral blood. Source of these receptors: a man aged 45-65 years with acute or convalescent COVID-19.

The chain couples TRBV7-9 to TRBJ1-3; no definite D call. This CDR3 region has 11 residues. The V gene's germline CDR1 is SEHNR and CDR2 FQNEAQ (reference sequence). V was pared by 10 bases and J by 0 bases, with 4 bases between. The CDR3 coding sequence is TGTGCCACCCTCTCTGGAAACACCATATATTTT. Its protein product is CATLSGNTIYF. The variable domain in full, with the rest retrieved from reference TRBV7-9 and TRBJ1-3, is DTGVSQNPRHKITKRGQNVTFRCDPISEHNRLYWYRQTLGQGPEFLTYFQNEAQLEKSRLLSDRFSAERPKGSFSTLEIQRTEQGDSAMYLCATLSGNTIYFGEGSWLTVV.

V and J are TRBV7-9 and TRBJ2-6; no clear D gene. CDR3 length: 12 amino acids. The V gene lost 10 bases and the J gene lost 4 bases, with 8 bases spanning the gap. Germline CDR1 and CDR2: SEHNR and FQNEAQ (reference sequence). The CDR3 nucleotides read TGTGCCACCGATCGGGGGGCCAACGTCCTGACTTTC. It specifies CATDRGANVLTF.

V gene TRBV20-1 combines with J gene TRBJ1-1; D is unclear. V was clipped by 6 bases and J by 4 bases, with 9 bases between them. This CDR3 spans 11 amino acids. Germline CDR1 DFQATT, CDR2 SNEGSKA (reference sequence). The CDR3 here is CSALDITEAFF. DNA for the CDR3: TGCAGTGCCCTTGACATCACTGAAGCTTTCTTT.

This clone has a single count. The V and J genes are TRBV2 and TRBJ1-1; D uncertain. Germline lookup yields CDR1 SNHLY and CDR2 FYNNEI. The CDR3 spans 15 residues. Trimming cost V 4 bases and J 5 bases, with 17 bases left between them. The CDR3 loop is CASSAGRAILTEAFF. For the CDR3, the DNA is TGTGCCAGCAGTGCGGGGAGGGCCATTCTGACTGAAGCTTTCTTT.

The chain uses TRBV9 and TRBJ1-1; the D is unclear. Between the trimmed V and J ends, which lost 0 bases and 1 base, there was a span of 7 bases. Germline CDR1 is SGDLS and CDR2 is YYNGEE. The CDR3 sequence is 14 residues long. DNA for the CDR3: TGTGCCAGCAGCGTAGCCCCAGAGAACACTGAAGCTTTCTTT. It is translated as CASSVAPENTEAFF. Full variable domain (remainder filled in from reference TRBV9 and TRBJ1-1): DSGVTQTPKHLITATGQRVTLRCSPRSGDLSVYWYQQSLDQGLQFLIQYYNGEERAKGNILERFSAQQFPDLHSELNLSSLELGDSALYFCASSVAPENTEAFFGQGTRLTVV.

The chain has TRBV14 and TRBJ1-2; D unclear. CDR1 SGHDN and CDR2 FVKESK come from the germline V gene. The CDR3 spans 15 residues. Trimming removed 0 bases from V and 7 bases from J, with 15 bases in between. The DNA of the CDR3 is TGTGCCAGCAGCCAAGATTTGCACAGTGGGTCTGGCTACACCTTC. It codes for CASSQDLHSGSGYTF. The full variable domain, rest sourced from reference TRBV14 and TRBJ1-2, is EAGVTQFPSHSVIEKGQTVTLRCDPISGHDNLYWYRRVMGKEIKFLLHFVKESKQDESGMPNNRFLAERTGGTYSTLKVQPAELEDSGVYFCASSQDLHSGSGYTFGSGTRLTVV.

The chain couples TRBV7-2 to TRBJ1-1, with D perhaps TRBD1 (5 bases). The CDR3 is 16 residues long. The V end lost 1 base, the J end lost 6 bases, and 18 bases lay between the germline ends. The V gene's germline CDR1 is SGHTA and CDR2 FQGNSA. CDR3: CASSLVAGLETAEAFF. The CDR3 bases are TGTGCCAGCAGCTTAGTGGCAGGGTTAGAAACTGCTGAAGCTTTCTTT.

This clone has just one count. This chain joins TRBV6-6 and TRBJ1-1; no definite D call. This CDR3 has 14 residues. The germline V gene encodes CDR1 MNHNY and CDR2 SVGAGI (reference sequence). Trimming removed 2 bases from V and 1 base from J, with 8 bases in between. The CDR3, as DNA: TGTGCCAGCAGTTACGAGGTCGGGAACACTGAAGCTTTCTTT. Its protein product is CASSYEVGNTEAFF.

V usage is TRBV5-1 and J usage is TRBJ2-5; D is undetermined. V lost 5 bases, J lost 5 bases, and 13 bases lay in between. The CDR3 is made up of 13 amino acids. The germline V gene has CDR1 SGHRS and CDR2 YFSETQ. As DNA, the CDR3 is TGCGCCAGCAGAGCGATTGTAGGTGAGACCCAGTACTTC. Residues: CASRAIVGETQYF. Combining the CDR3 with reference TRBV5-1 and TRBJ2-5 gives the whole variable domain KAGVTQTPRYLIKTRGQQVTLSCSPISGHRSVSWYQQTPGQGLQFLFEYFSETQRNKGNFPGRFSGRQFSNSRSEMNVSTLELGDSALYLCASRAIVGETQYFGPGTRLLVL.

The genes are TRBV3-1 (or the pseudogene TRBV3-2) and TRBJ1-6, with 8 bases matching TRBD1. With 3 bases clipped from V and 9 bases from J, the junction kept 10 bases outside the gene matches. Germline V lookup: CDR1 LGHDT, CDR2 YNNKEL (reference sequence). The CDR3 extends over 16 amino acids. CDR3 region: CASSQTRTGGSSPLHF. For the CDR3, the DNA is TGTGCCAGCAGCCAGACCCGAACAGGGGGGAGTTCACCCCTCCACTTT.

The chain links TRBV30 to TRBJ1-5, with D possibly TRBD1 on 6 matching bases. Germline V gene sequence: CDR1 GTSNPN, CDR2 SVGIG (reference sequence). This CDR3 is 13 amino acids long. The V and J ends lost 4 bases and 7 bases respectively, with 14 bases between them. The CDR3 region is CAWNEQGEQPQHF. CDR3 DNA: TGTGCCTGGAATGAACAGGGAGAACAGCCCCAGCATTTT.

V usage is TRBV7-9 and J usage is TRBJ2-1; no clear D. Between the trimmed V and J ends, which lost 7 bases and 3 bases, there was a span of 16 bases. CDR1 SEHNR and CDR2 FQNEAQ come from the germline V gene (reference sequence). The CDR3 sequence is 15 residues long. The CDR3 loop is CASTQTVGYYNEQFF. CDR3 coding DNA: TGTGCCAGCACCCAAACTGTCGGGTACTACAATGAGCAGTTCTTC.

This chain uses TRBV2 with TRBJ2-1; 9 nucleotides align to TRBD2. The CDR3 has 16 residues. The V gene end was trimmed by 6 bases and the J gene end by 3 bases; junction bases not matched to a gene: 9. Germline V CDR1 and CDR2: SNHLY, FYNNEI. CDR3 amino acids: CASRALAGSDYNEQFF. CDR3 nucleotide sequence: TGTGCCAGCAGAGCGCTAGCGGGATCGGACTACAATGAGCAGTTCTTC.

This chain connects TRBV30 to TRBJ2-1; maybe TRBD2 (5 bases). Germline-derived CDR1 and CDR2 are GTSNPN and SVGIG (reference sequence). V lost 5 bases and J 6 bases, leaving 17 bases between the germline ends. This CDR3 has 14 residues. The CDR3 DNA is TGTGCCTGGGACCTGGAGGTTGTATCCAATGAGCAGTTCTTC. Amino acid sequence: CAWDLEVVSNEQFF.

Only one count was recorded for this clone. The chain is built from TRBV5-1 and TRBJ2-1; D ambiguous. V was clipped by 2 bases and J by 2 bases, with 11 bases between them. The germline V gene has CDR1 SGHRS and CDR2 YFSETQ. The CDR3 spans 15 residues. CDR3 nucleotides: TGCGCCAGCAGCTTCCTAGATCCTCCCTACAATGAGCAGTTCTTC. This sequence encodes CASSFLDPPYNEQFF.

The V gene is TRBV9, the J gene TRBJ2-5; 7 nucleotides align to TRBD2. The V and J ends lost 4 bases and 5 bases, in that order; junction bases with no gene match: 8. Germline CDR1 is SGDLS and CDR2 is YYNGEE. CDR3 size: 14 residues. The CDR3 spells CASSRWGGGETQYF. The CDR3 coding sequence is TGTGCCAGCAGCCGTTGGGGGGGTGGTGAGACCCAGTACTTC.

CDR3 region: CASSLESGTHEKLFF. The DNA of the CDR3 is TGCGCCAGCAGCTTGGAGTCCGGTACCCATGAAAAACTGTTTTTT. The chain couples TRBV5-1 to TRBJ1-4, with unresolved D. Trimming took off 0 bases at V and 6 bases at J, with 12 bases between the two ends. The CDR3 is 15 amino acids. The germline V gene encodes CDR1 SGHRS and CDR2 YFSETQ.

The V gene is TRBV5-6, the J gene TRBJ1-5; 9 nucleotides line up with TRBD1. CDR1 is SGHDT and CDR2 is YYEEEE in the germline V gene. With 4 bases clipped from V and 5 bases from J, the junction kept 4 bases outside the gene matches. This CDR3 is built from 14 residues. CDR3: CASSPGTGHQPQHF. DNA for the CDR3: TGTGCCAGCAGCCCTGGGACAGGGCATCAGCCCCAGCATTTT.

The CDR3 here is CASSFSVTTHFTLHF. The CDR3 DNA follows: TGTGCCAGCAGTTTTTCGGTCACCACCCACTTCACCCTCCACTTT. The chain joins TRBV28 to TRBJ1-6; no firm D call. This CDR3 spans 15 amino acids. Germline values: CDR1 MDHEN, CDR2 SYDVKM. V gave up 3 bases and J gave up 14 bases, with 20 bases separating them.

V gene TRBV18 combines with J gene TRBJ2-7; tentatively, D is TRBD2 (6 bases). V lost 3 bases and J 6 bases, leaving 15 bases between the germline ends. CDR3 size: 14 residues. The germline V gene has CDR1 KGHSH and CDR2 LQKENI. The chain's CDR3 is CASSPRDFSAEQYF. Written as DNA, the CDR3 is TGTGCCAGCTCACCCCGGGACTTCTCCGCCGAGCAGTACTTC.

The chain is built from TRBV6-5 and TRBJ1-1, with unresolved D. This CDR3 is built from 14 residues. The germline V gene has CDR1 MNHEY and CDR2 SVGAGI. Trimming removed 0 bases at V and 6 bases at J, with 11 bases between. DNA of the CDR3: TGTGCCAGCAGTTACTCGCGGGGTTCCGCTGAAGCTTTCTTT. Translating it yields CASSYSRGSAEAFF.

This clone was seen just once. CDR3 nucleotides: TGTGCCAGCAGTTTTCAGGAGAACACTGAAGCTTTCTTT. It yields the protein CASSFQENTEAFF. This sequence joins TRBV12-3 or TRBV12-4 and TRBJ1-1; no clear D gene. The germline V and J ends were trimmed by 3 bases and 1 base, with 6 bases remaining between them. The CDR3 sequence is 13 residues long.

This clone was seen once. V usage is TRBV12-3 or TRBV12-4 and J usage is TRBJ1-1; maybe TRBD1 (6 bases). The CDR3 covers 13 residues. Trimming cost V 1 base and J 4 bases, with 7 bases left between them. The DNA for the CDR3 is TGTGCCAGCAGTTTAGGGACAGCCACTGAAGCTTTCTTT. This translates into CASSLGTATEAFF.

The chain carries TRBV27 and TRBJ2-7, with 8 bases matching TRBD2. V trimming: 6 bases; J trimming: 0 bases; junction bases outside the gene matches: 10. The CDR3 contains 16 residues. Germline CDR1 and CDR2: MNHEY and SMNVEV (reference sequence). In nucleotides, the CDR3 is TGTGCCAGCAGCTACCGTAGCGGGACCCTCTCCTACGAGCAGTACTTC. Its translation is CASSYRSGTLSYEQYF.

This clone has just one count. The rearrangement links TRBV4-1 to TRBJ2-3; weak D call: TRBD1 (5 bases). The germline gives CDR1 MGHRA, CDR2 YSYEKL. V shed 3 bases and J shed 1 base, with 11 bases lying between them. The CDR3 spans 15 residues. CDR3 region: CASSHETVRTDTQYF. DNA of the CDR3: TGCGCCAGCAGCCATGAGACAGTCCGCACAGATACGCAGTATTTT.

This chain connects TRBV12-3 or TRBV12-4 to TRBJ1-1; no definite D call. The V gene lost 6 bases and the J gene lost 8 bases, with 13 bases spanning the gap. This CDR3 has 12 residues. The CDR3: CASSRTQSEAFF. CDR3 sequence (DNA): TGTGCCAGCAGCAGGACTCAGTCGGAAGCTTTCTTT.